Listed below are T cell receptor beta chains from one sample, sequenced in a study of T cell responses to AZD1222 COVID-19 vaccine. Profiling relied on immunoSEQ multiplex PCR, and the TCRdb table lists in-frame clones only, not all of them. Counted here are roughly 95,000 clones, approximately 90% occurring once; the ten biggest clones make up roughly 3%. Source: peripheral blood, taken 28 days after the second AZD1222 dose. These receptor sequences come from an adult who received the AZD1222 COVID-19 vaccine. CDR3s include the opening cysteine and the closing phenylalanine or tryptophan.

V: TRBV19
J: TRBJ2-1
CDR3: CASSTSGGALNEQFF

V: TRBV3-1/TRBV3-2
J: TRBJ2-1
CDR3: CASRPGTGYNEQFF

V: TRBV3-1/TRBV3-2
J: TRBJ1-2
CDR3: CASSQGATWDYGYTF

V: TRBV10-3
J: TRBJ1-1
CDR3: CAISGQGAFAEAFF

V: TRBV7-3
J: TRBJ2-3
CDR3: CASSTEGRHDTQYF

V: TRBV10-3
J: TRBJ1-4
CDR3: CAISESAQGNEKLFF

V: TRBV6-2/TRBV6-3
J: TRBJ1-2
CDR3: CASSYSGPNLLNYGYTF

V: TRBV5-4
J: TRBJ2-7
CDR3: CASSPSGGASGEQYF

V: TRBV6-5
J: TRBJ2-2
CDR3: CASTENTGELFF

V: TRBV6-5
J: TRBJ1-1
CDR3: CASSYDRGTVGTEAFF

V: TRBV4-2
J: TRBJ1-1
CDR3: CASSQEQGGWYTEAFF

V: TRBV28
J: TRBJ2-3
CDR3: CASTPPQRGGRNTQYF

V: TRBV28
J: TRBJ1-2
CDR3: CASSYLPRGGYTF

V: TRBV28
J: TRBJ1-3
CDR3: CASSFRGRRGSSGNTIYF

V: TRBV7-9
J: TRBJ2-2
CDR3: CASSLADHYTGELFF

V: TRBV29-1
J: TRBJ2-3
CDR3: CSATYSLAQYF

V: TRBV19
J: TRBJ1-2
CDR3: CASRRRGTGEGYTF

V: TRBV6-5
J: TRBJ2-3
CDR3: CASTSVEGATDTQYF

V: TRBV28
J: TRBJ2-1
CDR3: CASSLFFLRNEQFF

V: TRBV28
J: TRBJ1-2
CDR3: CASSSPSWGALYGYTF

V: TRBV19
J: TRBJ1-5
CDR3: CASSFSNQPQHF

V: TRBV3-1/TRBV3-2
J: TRBJ2-1
CDR3: CASSQPLAVSYNEQFF

V: TRBV7-8
J: TRBJ1-4
CDR3: CASSLDWTNEKLFF

V: TRBV18
J: TRBJ1-2
CDR3: CASSLDPGTDYGYTF

V: TRBV7-2
J: TRBJ1-2
CDR3: CASSSRRDGQASGYTF

V: TRBV4-1
J: TRBJ1-4
CDR3: CASSQDEGWRAGEKLFF

V: TRBV19
J: TRBJ1-2
CDR3: CASSIVSGNYGYTF

V: TRBV6-5
J: TRBJ2-3
CDR3: CASSLWGLGADTQYF

V: TRBV27
J: TRBJ1-2
CDR3: CASSASSGLGYGYTF

V: TRBV3-1/TRBV3-2
J: TRBJ1-5
CDR3: CASSAASGNQPQHF

V: TRBV2
J: TRBJ1-6
CDR3: CASSDSRTVSPLHF

V: TRBV3-1/TRBV3-2
J: TRBJ2-5
CDR3: CASSQDLGESPETQYF

V: TRBV7-6
J: TRBJ2-3
CDR3: CASSGGRGTDTQYF

V: TRBV18
J: TRBJ1-2
CDR3: CASSPGEYGYTF

V: TRBV5-1
J: TRBJ1-2
CDR3: CASSLDPGQGNYGYTF

V: TRBV9
J: TRBJ2-1
CDR3: CASSVLSSYNEQFF

V: TRBV29-1
J: TRBJ1-2
CDR3: CSVGIGQGTNYGYTF

V: TRBV11-2
J: TRBJ2-2
CDR3: CASRNRRDTGELFF

V: TRBV7-2
J: TRBJ1-6
CDR3: CASSFLRDNSPLHF

V: TRBV18
J: TRBJ2-2
CDR3: CASSLLGELFF

V: TRBV2
J: TRBJ1-2
CDR3: CASSERAGANGYTF

V: TRBV28
J: TRBJ1-4
CDR3: CASTKWDIANEKLFF

V: TRBV5-4
J: TRBJ2-1
CDR3: CASSSSGGSYNEQFF

V: TRBV28
J: TRBJ1-2
CDR3: CASTRGQGRGGYTF

V: TRBV28
J: TRBJ2-1
CDR3: CASTRGGGEGYNEQFF

V: TRBV30
J: TRBJ1-2
CDR3: CAWSVGGNGYTF

V: TRBV19
J: TRBJ2-1
CDR3: CASSIRRGGNNEQFF

V: TRBV3-1/TRBV3-2
J: TRBJ2-7
CDR3: CASSQVYQGGLGQYF

V: TRBV2
J: TRBJ1-2
CDR3: CASSLRAGDGYTF

V: TRBV14
J: TRBJ1-4
CDR3: CASSPTLNRGGEKLFF

V: TRBV28
J: TRBJ1-2
CDR3: CASSPRDRGRVGYGYTF

V: TRBV28
J: TRBJ1-5
CDR3: CASSLDSNQPQHF

V: TRBV6-6
J: TRBJ2-5
CDR3: CASSKSGPQETQYF

V: TRBV6-5
J: TRBJ1-1
CDR3: CASSYSGRRKNTEAFF

V: TRBV28
J: TRBJ1-2
CDR3: CASSASGTPHGYTF